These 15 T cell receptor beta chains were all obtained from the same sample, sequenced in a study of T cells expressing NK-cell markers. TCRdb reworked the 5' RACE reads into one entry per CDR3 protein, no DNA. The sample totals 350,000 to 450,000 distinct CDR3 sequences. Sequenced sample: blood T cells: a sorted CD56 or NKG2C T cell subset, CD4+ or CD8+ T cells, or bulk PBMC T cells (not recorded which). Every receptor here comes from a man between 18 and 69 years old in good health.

This chain's CDR3 is CASSEHRPGQNSYEQYF. This chain links TRBV10-2 with TRBJ2-7; TCRdb designates TRBD1, a call that cannot be tested without DNA. This CDR3 contains 17 residues. CDR1 and CDR2 from the germline V gene are WSHSY and SAAADI.

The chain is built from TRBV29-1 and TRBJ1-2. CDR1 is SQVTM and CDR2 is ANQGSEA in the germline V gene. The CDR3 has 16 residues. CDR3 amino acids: CSVDIDRALFNYGYTF.

CDR3 residues: CASSQLDLMSYNEQFF. This chain connects TRBV4-1 to TRBJ2-1. The germline V gene encodes CDR1 MGHRA and CDR2 YSYEKL. The CDR3 extends over 16 amino acids.

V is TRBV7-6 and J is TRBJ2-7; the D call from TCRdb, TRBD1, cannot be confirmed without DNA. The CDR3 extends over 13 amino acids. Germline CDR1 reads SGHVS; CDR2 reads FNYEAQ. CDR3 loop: CASSPQGPYEQYF. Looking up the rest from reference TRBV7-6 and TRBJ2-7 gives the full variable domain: GAGVSQSPRYKVTKRGQDVALRCDPISGHVSLYWYRQALGQGPEFLTYFNYEAQQDKSGLPNDRFSAERPEGSISTLTIQRTEQRDSAMYRCASSPQGPYEQYFGPGTRLTVT.

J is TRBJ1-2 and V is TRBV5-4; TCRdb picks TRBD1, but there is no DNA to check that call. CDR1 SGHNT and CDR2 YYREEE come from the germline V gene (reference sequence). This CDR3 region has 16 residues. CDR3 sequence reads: CASSLGQGLSNYGYTF.

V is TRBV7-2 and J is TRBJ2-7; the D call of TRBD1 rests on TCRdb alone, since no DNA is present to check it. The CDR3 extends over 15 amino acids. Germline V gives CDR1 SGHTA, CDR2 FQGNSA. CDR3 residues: CASSSRGRQAYEQYF.

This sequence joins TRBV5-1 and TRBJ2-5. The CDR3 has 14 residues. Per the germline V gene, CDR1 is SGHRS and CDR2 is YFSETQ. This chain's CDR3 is CASTWDREGETQYF.

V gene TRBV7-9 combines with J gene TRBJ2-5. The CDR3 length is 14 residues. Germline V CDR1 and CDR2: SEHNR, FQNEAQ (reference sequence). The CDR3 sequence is CASSFSAIQETQYF.

The CDR3 loop is CATSRDLGRAGEQFF. This chain connects TRBV15 to TRBJ2-1; TCRdb's assignment of TRBD2 cannot be checked, as there is no DNA. The CDR3 consists of 15 residues. Looked up from germline, CDR1 is LNHNV and CDR2 is YYDKDF (reference sequence).

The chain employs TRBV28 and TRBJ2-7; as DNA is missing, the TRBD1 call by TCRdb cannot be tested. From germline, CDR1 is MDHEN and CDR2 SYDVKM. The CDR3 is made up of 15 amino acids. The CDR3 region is CASNDPGTLGGEQYF.

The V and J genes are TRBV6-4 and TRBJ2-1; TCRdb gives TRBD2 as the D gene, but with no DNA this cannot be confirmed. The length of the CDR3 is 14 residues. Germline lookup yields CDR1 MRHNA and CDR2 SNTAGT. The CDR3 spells CASSASGSYNEQFF.

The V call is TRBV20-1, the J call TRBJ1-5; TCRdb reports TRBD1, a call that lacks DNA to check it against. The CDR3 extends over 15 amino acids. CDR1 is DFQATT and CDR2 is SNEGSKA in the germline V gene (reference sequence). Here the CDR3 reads CSAGDTKGSNQPQHF.

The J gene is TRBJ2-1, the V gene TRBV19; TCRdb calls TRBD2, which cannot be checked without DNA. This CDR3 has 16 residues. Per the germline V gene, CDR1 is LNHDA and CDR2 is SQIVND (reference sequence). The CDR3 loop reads CASSISIAGGPNEQFF. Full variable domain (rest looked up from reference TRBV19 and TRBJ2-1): DGGITQSPKYLFRKEGQNVTLSCEQNLNHDAMYWYRQDPGQGLRLIYYSQIVNDFQKGDIAEGYSVSREKKESFPLTVTSAQKNPTAFYLCASSISIAGGPNEQFFGPGTRLTVL.

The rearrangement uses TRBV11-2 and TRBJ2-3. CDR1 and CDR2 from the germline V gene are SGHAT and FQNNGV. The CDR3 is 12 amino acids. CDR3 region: CASRITSDTQYF.

CDR3 protein: CAISDNQGPGTQYF. V gene TRBV10-3 combines with J gene TRBJ2-3; no DNA is available, so the TRBD1 call from TCRdb remains unchecked. The CDR3 contains 14 residues. CDR1 and CDR2 (germline): ENHRY, SYGVKD.